The clone carrying this T cell receptor beta chain was counted between two and nine times. What it recognizes is unknown. Only in-frame clones appear in the TCRdb table, and some are missing; sequencing was by immunoSEQ multiplex PCR. This sample has 2 million to 2.5 million clones, with 80% to 95% found just once. The germline gives CDR1 SGHNT, CDR2 YYREEE (reference sequence). This CDR3 comprises 14 residues. The V and J ends lost 1 base and 1 base respectively, with 8 bases between them. This record belongs to a study of shared clonotypes between healthy human individuals. Whole-study results and caveats: When compared with the clonotypes that were shared by all four sorted-subset donors, the non-shared clonotypes turned out to have lower generation probabilities.

The sample was naive CD4+ T cells from PBMCs. Subset: CD45RA+ positively selected. This sequence was found in a young man in good health. Some clones in this sample may be carry-over from other donors' samples. This chain joins TRBV5-4 and TRBJ1-1; D perhaps matches TRBD1 (5 bases). CDR3 region: CASSLPGGNTEAFF. CDR3 DNA: TGTGCCAGCAGCTTGCCGGGGGGGAACACTGAAGCTTTCTTT.